The 2 T cell receptor beta chains listed next were all sequenced from one sample in a study of cytomegalovirus exposure and HLA in healthy donors. Primers included in the PCR were 60 Vbeta and 13 Jbeta primers. The data were produced by immunoSEQ multiplex PCR, yet TCRdb's version contains in-frame clones alone and is incomplete. The profile shows fewer than 200,000 clones, more than 70% of them singletons. Sequencing input: PBMCs. These TCRs come from a girl aged 5 to 17 in good health and CMV-seronegative.

V usage is TRBV5-8 and J usage is TRBJ1-2; no definite D call. The CDR3 length is 15 residues. CDR1 is SGHTS, CDR2 YDEGEE, per germline. V dropped 0 bases and J dropped 1 base, with 10 bases sitting between them. This CDR3 is CASSLGRQLNYGYTF. DNA for the CDR3: TGTGCCAGCAGCTTGGGCCGCCAACTTAACTATGGCTACACCTTC.

The J gene is TRBJ1-2, the V gene TRBV29-1; D not certain. This CDR3 contains 12 residues. V lost 1 base and J 5 bases, leaving 8 bases between the germline ends. Germline CDR1 reads SQVTM; CDR2 reads ANQGSEA. The CDR3 DNA reads TGCAGCGTTGAAGGGTTGGAGTATGGCTACACCTTC. Translated, it gives CSVEGLEYGYTF.